Below, 26 T cell receptor beta chains from the same sample are listed, as sequenced in a study of Graves' ophthalmopathy and Graves' hyperthyroidism listed by TCRdb under 2018. Sequencing relied on an Illumina HiSeq 2000. For repertoire sequencing, TCR beta CDR3 regions were amplified from RNA transcripts. The first round was an RT-PCR using HTBI primers with the Qiagen OneStep RT-PCR kit, and this first round was followed by a second-round multiplex PCR, then size selection and purification. TCRdb ran its own pipeline on the public reads, namely fastp trimming at Q25 and MiXCR clone calling, and kept in-frame beta chains. Every CDR3 protein is listed once, alongside the most common genes and DNA of its rows. This sample gives hundreds of thousands of distinct CDR3 sequences in total; roughly 20% of them show up just once. The leading ten clones occupy more than 2.5% of the sample. The specimen was peripheral blood. The receptor set was obtained from a woman aged 18-35 years with stable Graves' hyperthyroidism. Donor details come from another sample of the same person, matched by shared clones.

This clonotype was seen repeatedly, ten times or more. The rearrangement uses TRBV7-9 and TRBJ1-3, with D uncertain. Trimming took 5 bases from V and 2 from J, leaving 7 bases between them. CDR1 is SEHNR and CDR2 is FQNEAQ in the germline V gene (reference sequence). The CDR3 contains 13 residues. The CDR3 sequence: CASSHGTGNTIYF. The CDR3 nucleotides read TGTGCCAGCAGCCACGGAACTGGAAACACCATATATTTT.

V is TRBV6-5 and J is TRBJ1-6; D possibly corresponds to TRBD1 (6 bases). CDR3 length equals 15 residues. Trimming removed 2 bases from V and 7 bases from J, with 12 bases in between. CDR1 and CDR2 from the germline V gene are MNHEY and SVGAGI. The CDR3 here is CASSYQDRENSPLHF. In DNA form, the CDR3 reads TGTGCCAGCAGTTACCAGGACAGAGAAAATTCACCCCTCCACTTT.

This clonotype was recorded at least ten times. The rearrangement uses TRBV9 and TRBJ2-7; 7 bases align to TRBD1. The V segment lost 4 bases and the J segment 3 bases; nucleotides outside the gene matches: 7. The CDR3 loop spans 14 amino acids. Germline values: CDR1 SGDLS, CDR2 YYNGEE. As DNA, the CDR3 is TGTGCCAGCAGCCCCAGACAGGGTTTCTACGAGCAGTACTTC. Amino acid sequence: CASSPRQGFYEQYF.

The gene calls are TRBV2 and TRBJ1-5; D is undetermined. Germline assignment: CDR1 SNHLY and CDR2 FYNNEI. Trimming took 4 bases from V and 4 from J, leaving 14 bases between them. There are 15 residues in the CDR3. This CDR3 reads CASSAGSIHNQPQHF. The CDR3 nucleotides are TGTGCCAGCAGTGCGGGCAGTATACATAATCAGCCCCAGCATTTT.

With regard to this clonotype: A much larger clone is a single base away; this may be a read error. The chain carries TRBV13 and TRBJ2-7; the D is unclear. The CDR3 is made up of 13 amino acids. The germline V gene has CDR1 PRHDT and CDR2 FYEKMQ (reference sequence). The CDR3 DNA follows: TGTGCCAGCAGCTTATGGGCATCCTACGAGCAGTGCTTC. As protein: CASSLWASYEQCF.

On this clonotype: This may stem from a read error, because a much larger clone lies one nucleotide away. The chain uses TRBV6-1 and TRBJ2-5; D gene ambiguous. CDR1 MNHNS and CDR2 SASEGT come from the germline V gene. The CDR3 extends over 17 amino acids. V was shortened by 5 bases and J by 1 base, with 20 bases between the two germline ends. Written as DNA, the CDR3 is TGTGCCAGCAGTCAGAGACGCGCTGGACCACTCCAAGAGACCCAGTACTTC. Its protein product is CASSQRRAGPLQETQYF.

Ten or more counts support this clonotype. The chain links TRBV6-2 or TRBV6-3 to TRBJ2-4; possible D gene TRBD1, 6 bases. The CDR3 contains 15 residues. CDR1 is MNHEY and CDR2 is SVGEGT in the germline V gene. V dropped 7 bases and J dropped 6 bases, with 19 bases sitting between them. CDR3 DNA sequence: TGTGCCAGCACAGACAGGTCTCAAGCCTCAAACATTCAGTACTTC. It specifies CASTDRSQASNIQYF.

Ten or more counts support this clonotype. This rearrangement joins TRBV4-1 to TRBJ1-1, with no clear D. The CDR3 spans 16 residues. Per germline, CDR1 MGHRA and CDR2 YSYEKL. V dropped 3 bases and J dropped 2 bases, with 16 bases sitting between them. CDR3 nucleotide sequence: TGCGCCAGCAGCCAGGGTTTCGTAAGACAAAACACTGAAGCTTTCTTT. Translation: CASSQGFVRQNTEAFF.

This clonotype was recorded a few times. The chain joins TRBV12-3 or TRBV12-4 to TRBJ2-7, with D possibly matching TRBD1 (5 bases). The ends were cut back, 3 bases at V and 10 bases at J, with 19 bases in the middle. The CDR3 runs 14 residues. This CDR3 is CASSFSIGVGDQYF. The CDR3, as DNA: TGTGCCAGCAGTTTCTCGATAGGGGTTGGGGATCAGTACTTC.

This clonotype turned up a few times. As DNA, the CDR3 is TGTGCCAGCGAGTTGACGGGGAGGACTCAAGAGACCCAGTACTTC. It yields the protein CASELTGRTQETQYF. The chain is built from TRBV28 and TRBJ2-5; D may be TRBD2 (6 bases). This CDR3 is built from 15 residues. Germline loops: CDR1 MDHEN, CDR2 SYDVKM. Trimming took 8 bases from V and 2 from J, leaving 18 bases between them.

This clonotype was seen only a few times. The chain employs TRBV18 and TRBJ2-5, with D unresolved. V lost 2 bases and J 2 bases, leaving 6 bases between the germline ends. The germline V gene has CDR1 KGHSH and CDR2 LQKENI. This CDR3 contains 13 residues. The CDR3 spells CASSPGWQETQYF. Here the CDR3 DNA reads TGTGCCAGCTCACCAGGCTGGCAAGAGACCCAGTACTTC.

The V call is TRBV6-5, the J call TRBJ2-7, with a weak D call TRBD2 (5 bases). The CDR3 totals 15 residues. The V gene's germline CDR1 is MNHEY and CDR2 SVGAGI. Trimming took 2 bases from V and 0 from J, leaving 11 bases between them. The CDR3 region is CASSYGWESSYEQYF. CDR3 sequence (DNA): TGTGCCAGCAGTTACGGTTGGGAGAGCTCCTACGAGCAGTACTTC.

On this clonotype: A much more abundant neighbour one base away suggests this may be a read error. The rearrangement joins TRBV10-3 to TRBJ1-1, with D maybe TRBD1 (5 bases). The CDR3 loop spans 14 amino acids. Germline CDR1 reads ENHRY; CDR2 reads SYGVKD. V shed 7 bases and J shed 4 bases, with 16 bases lying between them. The CDR3 here is CAIKRNPGATEAFF. The CDR3 region has the DNA TGTGCCATCAAACGGAATCCCGGGGCCACTGAAGCTTTCTTT.

CDR3 sequence (DNA): TGTGCCACCAGCCCCTACAGGGGATACGAGCAGTACTTC. This translates into CATSPYRGYEQYF. The chain carries TRBV15 and TRBJ2-7, with 7 bases lining up with TRBD1. Germline CDR1 reads LNHNV; CDR2 reads YYDKDF (reference sequence). V lost 5 bases, J lost 4 bases, and 5 bases stayed unmatched. There are 13 residues in the CDR3.

Many counts were recorded for this clonotype. The chain is built from TRBV7-9 and TRBJ2-7, with TRBD2 as a possible D gene (5 bases). V lost 1 base, J lost 4 bases, and 11 bases lay in between. The length of the CDR3 is 14 residues. The V gene's germline CDR1 is SEHNR and CDR2 FQNEAQ (reference sequence). This CDR3 is CASSLGGSGYEQYF. CDR3 coding DNA: TGTGCCAGCAGCTTAGGCGGGTCGGGGTACGAGCAGTACTTC.

This clonotype was found many times. The rearrangement links TRBV20-1 to TRBJ2-7; TRBD2 matches at 14 bases. Unmatched junction bases numbered 9, after V lost 0 bases and J lost 5 bases. The CDR3 is made up of 17 amino acids. From germline, CDR1 is DFQATT and CDR2 SNEGSKA (reference sequence). The CDR3 DNA reads as TGCAGTGCTAGAGATTCTCGGACTAGCGGGAGGATCGACGAGCAGTACTTC. It translates to CSARDSRTSGRIDEQYF.

The CDR3 DNA is TGTGCCAGCAGTTTGAATGCCAGGGGCCCCTATGGCTACACCTTC. Residues: CASSLNARGPYGYTF. The chain is built from TRBV27 and TRBJ1-2, with D possibly matching TRBD1 (6 bases). CDR1 and CDR2 (germline): MNHEY, SMNVEV (reference sequence). V lost 3 bases and J lost 4, with 15 bases in between. The CDR3 consists of 15 residues.

In this sample, this clonotype turned up many times. The chain couples TRBV20-1 to TRBJ2-7, with D uncertain. The ends were cut back, 5 bases at V and 3 bases at J, with 17 bases in the middle. CDR3 length: 14 amino acids. Looked up from germline, CDR1 is DFQATT and CDR2 is SNEGSKA (reference sequence). The DNA for the CDR3 is TGCAGTGCTCGAAAACCTTCTGACGGCTACGAGCAGTACTTC. It is translated as CSARKPSDGYEQYF.

This chain connects TRBV7-9 to TRBJ1-1; no clear D. This CDR3 is 15 amino acids long. V was cut by 10 bases and J by 6 bases, with 24 bases left in between. Germline V CDR1 and CDR2: SEHNR, FQNEAQ (reference sequence). Here the CDR3 DNA reads TGTGCCACCGATACCGGTCGAATAGAAACGGCTGAAGCTTTCTTT. This encodes CATDTGRIETAEAFF. Drawing the rest from reference TRBV7-9 and TRBJ1-1, the complete variable domain is DTGVSQNPRHKITKRGQNVTFRCDPISEHNRLYWYRQTLGQGPEFLTYFQNEAQLEKSRLLSDRFSAERPKGSFSTLEIQRTEQGDSAMYLCATDTGRIETAEAFFGQGTRLTVV.

This clonotype was observed at least ten times. This chain connects TRBV28 to TRBJ1-5; D call uncertain. V was clipped by 2 bases and J by 4 bases, with 9 bases between them. CDR1 is MDHEN, CDR2 SYDVKM, per germline. The CDR3 is 14 amino acids. The CDR3 DNA reads TGTGCCAGCAGTTTAAGAACAGCGAATCAGCCCCAGCATTTT. This gives the protein CASSLRTANQPQHF.

V is TRBV30 and J is TRBJ2-6; D unresolved. Germline V gene sequence: CDR1 GTSNPN, CDR2 SVGIG (reference sequence). The CDR3 is 11 amino acids. Trimming shortened V by 3 bases and J by 4 bases, and 1 base separated the two germline ends. The CDR3 reads CAWSGANVLTF. The CDR3 coding sequence is TGTGCCTGGAGCGGGGCCAACGTCCTGACTTTC.

Many counts were recorded for this clonotype. V and J are TRBV19 and TRBJ2-7; unclear D gene. Per the germline V gene, CDR1 is LNHDA and CDR2 is SQIVND (reference sequence). The CDR3 totals 13 residues. Deletions cut 4 bases from V and 6 bases from J, with 13 bases between. The CDR3 loop reads CASSSVSHAEQYF. The CDR3 DNA reads as TGTGCCAGTAGTAGTGTATCCCACGCCGAGCAGTACTTC.

The DNA for the CDR3 is TGTGCCATCAGGGAGGGGGACGGTGCCAAAAACATTCAGTACTTC. It specifies CAIREGDGAKNIQYF. The chain has TRBV10-3 and TRBJ2-4; D tentatively fits TRBD1 or TRBD2 (6 bases each). Germline CDR1 and CDR2: ENHRY and SYGVKD. The CDR3 runs 15 residues. Trimming cost V 6 bases and J 1 base, with 13 bases left between them.

At least ten counts were recorded for this clonotype. The gene calls are TRBV7-8 and TRBJ2-7; 9 bases agree with TRBD2. Germline loops: CDR1 SGHVS, CDR2 FQNEAQ. Trimming cost V 2 bases and J 6 bases; bases outside gene matches: 8. The CDR3 is 15 residues long. CDR3 coding DNA: TGTGCCAGCAGCTTAATGACTAGCGGTACAGGCGAGCAGTACTTC. This encodes CASSLMTSGTGEQYF.

The table lists this clonotype with many counts. Written as DNA, the CDR3 is TGCAGTGCCACTCTTCTAATCACCTACGAGCAGTACTTC. Amino acids: CSATLLITYEQYF. The chain links TRBV20-1 to TRBJ2-7; D is unclear. Germline V gene data show CDR1 as DFQATT and CDR2 as SNEGSKA (reference sequence). Trimming left V 6 bases short and J 2 bases short, with 14 bases between. The CDR3 length is 13 residues.

This clonotype showed up many times. V usage is TRBV5-1 and J usage is TRBJ2-2, with no clear D. V lost 1 base and J lost 4, with 2 bases in between. This CDR3 has 12 amino acids. The germline V gene has CDR1 SGHRS and CDR2 YFSETQ. This chain's CDR3 is CASSLTTGELFF. CDR3 coding DNA: TGCGCCAGCAGCTTGACCACCGGGGAGCTGTTTTTT.